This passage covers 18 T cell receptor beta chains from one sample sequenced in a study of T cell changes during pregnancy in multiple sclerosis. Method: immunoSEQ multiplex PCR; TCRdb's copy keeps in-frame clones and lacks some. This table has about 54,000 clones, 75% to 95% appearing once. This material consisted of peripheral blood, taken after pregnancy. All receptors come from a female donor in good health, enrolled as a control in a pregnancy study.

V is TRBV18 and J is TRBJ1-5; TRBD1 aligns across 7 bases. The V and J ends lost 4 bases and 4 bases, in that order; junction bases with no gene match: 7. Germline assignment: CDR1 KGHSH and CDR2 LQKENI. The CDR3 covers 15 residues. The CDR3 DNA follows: TGTGCCAGCTCACTAGACAGGGTCCCTAATCAGCCCCAGCATTTT. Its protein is CASSLDRVPNQPQHF.

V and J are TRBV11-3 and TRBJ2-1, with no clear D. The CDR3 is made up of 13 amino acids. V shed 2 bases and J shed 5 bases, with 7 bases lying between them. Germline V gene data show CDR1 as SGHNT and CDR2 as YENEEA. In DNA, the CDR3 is TGTGCCAGCAGCTTACCCCCTCACAATGAGCAGTTCTTC. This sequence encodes CASSLPPHNEQFF.

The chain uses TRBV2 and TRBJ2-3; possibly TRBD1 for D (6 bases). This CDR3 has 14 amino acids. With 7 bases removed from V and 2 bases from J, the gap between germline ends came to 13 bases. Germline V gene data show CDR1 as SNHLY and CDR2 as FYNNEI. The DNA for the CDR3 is TGTGCCAGCATCCAAGACAGGTCCACAGATACGCAGTATTTT. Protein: CASIQDRSTDTQYF.

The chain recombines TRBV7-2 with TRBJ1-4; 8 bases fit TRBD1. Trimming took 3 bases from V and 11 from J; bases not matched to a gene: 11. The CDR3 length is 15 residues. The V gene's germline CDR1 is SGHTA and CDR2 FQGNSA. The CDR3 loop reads CASSFSPQGAEKLFF. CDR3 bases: TGTGCCAGCAGCTTCTCCCCCCAGGGGGCGGAGAAACTGTTTTTT.

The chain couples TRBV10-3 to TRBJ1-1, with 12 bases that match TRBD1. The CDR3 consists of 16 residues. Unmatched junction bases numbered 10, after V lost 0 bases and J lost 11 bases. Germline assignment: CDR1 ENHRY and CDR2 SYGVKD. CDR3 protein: CAISESGGQGAIEAFF. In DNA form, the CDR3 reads TGTGCCATCAGTGAGTCGGGGGGACAGGGGGCTATTGAGGCTTTCTTT.

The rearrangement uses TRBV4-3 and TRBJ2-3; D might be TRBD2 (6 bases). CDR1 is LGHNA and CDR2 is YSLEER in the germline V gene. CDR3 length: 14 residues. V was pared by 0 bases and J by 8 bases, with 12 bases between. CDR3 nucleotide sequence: TGCGCCAGCAGCCAAGATCCTACGGGAGTTACGCAGTATTTT. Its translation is CASSQDPTGVTQYF.

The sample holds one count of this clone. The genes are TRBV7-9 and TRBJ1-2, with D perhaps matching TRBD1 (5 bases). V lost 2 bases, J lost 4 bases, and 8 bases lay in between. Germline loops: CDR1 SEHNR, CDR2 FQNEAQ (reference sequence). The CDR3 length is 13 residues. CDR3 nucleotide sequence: TGTGCCAGCAGCTTATATGACAGCTATGGCTACACCTTC. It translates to CASSLYDSYGYTF.

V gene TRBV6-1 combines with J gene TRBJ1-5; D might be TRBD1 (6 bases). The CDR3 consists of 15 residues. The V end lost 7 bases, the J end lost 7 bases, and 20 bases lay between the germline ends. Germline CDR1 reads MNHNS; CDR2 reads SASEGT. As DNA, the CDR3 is TGTGCCAGCACCTCACAGGGCATCGGTTTCCAGCCCCAGCATTTT. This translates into CASTSQGIGFQPQHF.

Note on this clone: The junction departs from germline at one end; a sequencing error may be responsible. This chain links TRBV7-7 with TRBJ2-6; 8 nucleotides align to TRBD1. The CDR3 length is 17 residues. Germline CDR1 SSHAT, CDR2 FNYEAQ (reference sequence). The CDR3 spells CASSLGTGASGANVLTF. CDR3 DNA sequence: TGTGCTAGCAGCTTAGGGACAGGCGCCTCTGGGGCCAACGTCCTGACTTTC.

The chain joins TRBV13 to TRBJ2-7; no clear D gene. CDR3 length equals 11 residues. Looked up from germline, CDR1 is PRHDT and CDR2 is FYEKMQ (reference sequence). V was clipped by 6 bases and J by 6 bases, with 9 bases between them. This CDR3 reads CASSRSVEQYF. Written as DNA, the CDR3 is TGTGCCAGCAGTCGTTCTGTCGAGCAGTACTTC.

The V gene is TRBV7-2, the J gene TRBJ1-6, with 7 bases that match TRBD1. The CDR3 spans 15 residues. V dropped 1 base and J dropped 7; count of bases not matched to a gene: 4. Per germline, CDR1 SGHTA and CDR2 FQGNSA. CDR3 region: CASSLVQGLNSPLHF. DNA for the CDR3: TGTGCCAGCAGCTTAGTACAGGGGTTGAATTCACCCCTCCACTTT.

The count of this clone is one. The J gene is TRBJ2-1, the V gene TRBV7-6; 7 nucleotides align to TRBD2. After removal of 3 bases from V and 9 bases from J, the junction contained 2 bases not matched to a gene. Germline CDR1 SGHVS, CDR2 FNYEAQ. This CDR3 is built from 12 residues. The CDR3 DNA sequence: TGTGCCAGCAGCTTGGGGAGGGGTGAGCAGTTCTTC. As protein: CASSLGRGEQFF.

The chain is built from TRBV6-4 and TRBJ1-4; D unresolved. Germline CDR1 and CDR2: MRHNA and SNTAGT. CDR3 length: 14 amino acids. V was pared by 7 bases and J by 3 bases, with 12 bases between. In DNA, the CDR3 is TGTGCCAGCACGGGAGAGTTCGCTAATGAAAAACTGTTTTTT. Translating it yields CASTGEFANEKLFF.

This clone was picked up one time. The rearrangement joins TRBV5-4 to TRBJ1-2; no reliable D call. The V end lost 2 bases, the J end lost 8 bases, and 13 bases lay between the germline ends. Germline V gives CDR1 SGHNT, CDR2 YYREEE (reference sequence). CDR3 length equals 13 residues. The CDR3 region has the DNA TGTGCCAGCAGCTTAGCCGGTATAATGGGCTACACCTTC. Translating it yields CASSLAGIMGYTF.

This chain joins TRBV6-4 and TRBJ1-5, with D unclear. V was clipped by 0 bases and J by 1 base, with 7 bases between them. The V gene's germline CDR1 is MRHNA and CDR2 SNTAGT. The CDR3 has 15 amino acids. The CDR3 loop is CASSDSHGSNQPQHF. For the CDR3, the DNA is TGTGCCAGCAGTGACTCCCACGGGAGCAATCAGCCCCAGCATTTT.

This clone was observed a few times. The CDR3 spells CASSSRDFYNEQFF. In nucleotides, the CDR3 is TGTGCCAGCAGTTCCCGGGACTTTTACAATGAGCAGTTCTTC. V usage is TRBV7-2 and J usage is TRBJ2-1, with D perhaps matching TRBD2 (6 bases). V lost 6 bases, J lost 4 bases, and 13 bases lay in between. The CDR3 has 14 amino acids. The V gene's germline CDR1 is SGHTA and CDR2 FQGNSA.

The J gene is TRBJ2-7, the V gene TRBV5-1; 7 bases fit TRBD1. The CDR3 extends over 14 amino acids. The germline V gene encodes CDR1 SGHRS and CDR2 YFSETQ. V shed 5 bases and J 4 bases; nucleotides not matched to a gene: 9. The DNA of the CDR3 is TGCGCCAGCAGACCGGCAGGGGGAATTTACGAGCAGTACTTC. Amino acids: CASRPAGGIYEQYF.

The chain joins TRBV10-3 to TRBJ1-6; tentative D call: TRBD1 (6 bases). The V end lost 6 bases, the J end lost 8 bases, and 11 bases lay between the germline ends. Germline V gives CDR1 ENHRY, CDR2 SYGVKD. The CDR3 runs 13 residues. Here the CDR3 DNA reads TGTGCCATCAGCCTCTCAGGGGATTCACCCCTCCACTTT. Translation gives CAISLSGDSPLHF.